This T cell receptor beta chain was profiled in a study of monozygotic twins with inflammatory bowel disease. After skipping T cell sorting, the authors isolated total RNA from whole blood. TCRdb reprocessed the 5' RACE reads, keeping one entry per CDR3 protein, no DNA. Recorded for this sample: about 210,000 distinct CDR3 sequences. Broader study findings: Possibly reflecting limited power, no difference in repertoire similarity was found between concordant and discordant twins. Telling different T cell subtypes apart from each other was not possible. Varied immunosuppressive treatments among patients may have increased repertoire variability.

The CDR3 is made up of 11 amino acids. Germline V gives CDR1 SQVTM, CDR2 ANQGSEA. Details on this clonotype: Its antigen is not known.

The specimen sequenced was blood. The rearrangement uses TRBV29-1 and TRBJ2-1; without DNA, the TCRdb call of TRBD1 cannot be checked. This sequence originates from a human donor with ulcerative colitis or Crohn's disease, or a healthy co-twin of an affected twin (not recorded which). The CDR3 is CSITGYNEQFF.